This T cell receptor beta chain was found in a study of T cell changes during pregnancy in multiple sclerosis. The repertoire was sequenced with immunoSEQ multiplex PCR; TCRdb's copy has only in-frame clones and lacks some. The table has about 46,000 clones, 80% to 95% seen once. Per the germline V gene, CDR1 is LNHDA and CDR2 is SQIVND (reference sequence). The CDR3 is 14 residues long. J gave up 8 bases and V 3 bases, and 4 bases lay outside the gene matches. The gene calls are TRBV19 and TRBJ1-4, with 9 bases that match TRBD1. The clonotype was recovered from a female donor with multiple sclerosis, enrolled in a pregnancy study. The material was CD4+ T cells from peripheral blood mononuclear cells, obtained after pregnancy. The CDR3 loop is CASSMGQGWEKLFF. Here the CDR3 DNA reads TGTGCCAGTAGTATGGGACAGGGCTGGGAAAAACTGTTTTTT.